This record looks at one TCR beta chain sequence and its context. Germline CDR1 and CDR2: SNHLY and FYNNEI. The V end lost 3 bases, the J end lost 1 base, and 9 bases lay between the germline ends. The CDR3 extends over 14 amino acids. These data come from a study of blood T cell repertoires in COVID-19. For the study at large: Acute and convalescent COVID-19 samples came from the United States, Italy and Spain. T cells, B-cell-depleted T cells, or PBMCs provided the cDNA or gDNA that served as material.

As processed by the authors: Estimation of nucleated cell counts was performed using reference gene primer amplification. The data were produced by immunoSEQ multiplex PCR, yet TCRdb's version contains in-frame clones alone and is incomplete. That table is the source of V, J and clone size, and D and trimming were worked out from the DNA. The sample contains roughly 90,000 clones, about 89% of which appear only once. In Seattle, patients joined the study during active infection and were tracked longitudinally. Material for sequencing was peripheral blood. The chain recombines TRBV2 with TRBJ1-2, with a tentative D call TRBD1 (5 bases). This sequence originates from a man between 45 and 60 years old with COVID-19, enrolled during active disease. CDR3 in amino acids: CASSEGEVNYGYTF. DNA of the CDR3: TGTGCCAGCAGTGAGGGGGAGGTTAACTATGGCTACACCTTC.